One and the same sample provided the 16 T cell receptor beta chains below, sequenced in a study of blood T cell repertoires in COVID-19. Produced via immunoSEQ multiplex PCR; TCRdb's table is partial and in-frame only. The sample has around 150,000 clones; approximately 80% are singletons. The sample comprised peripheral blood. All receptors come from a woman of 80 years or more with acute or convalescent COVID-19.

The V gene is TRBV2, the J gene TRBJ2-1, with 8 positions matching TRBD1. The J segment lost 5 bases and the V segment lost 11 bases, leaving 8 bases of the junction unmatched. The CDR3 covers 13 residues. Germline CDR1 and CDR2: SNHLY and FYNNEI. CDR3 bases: TGTGCCGGGCGCGGGACAGGCAACAATGAGCAGTTCTTC. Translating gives CAGRGTGNNEQFF.

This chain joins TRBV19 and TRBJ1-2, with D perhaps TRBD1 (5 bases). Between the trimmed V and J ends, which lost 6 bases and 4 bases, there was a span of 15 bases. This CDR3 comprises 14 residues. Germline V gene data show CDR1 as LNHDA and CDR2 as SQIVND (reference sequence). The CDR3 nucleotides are TGTGCCAGTAGAACTGACAGCTATAGCTATGGCTACACCTTC. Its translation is CASRTDSYSYGYTF.

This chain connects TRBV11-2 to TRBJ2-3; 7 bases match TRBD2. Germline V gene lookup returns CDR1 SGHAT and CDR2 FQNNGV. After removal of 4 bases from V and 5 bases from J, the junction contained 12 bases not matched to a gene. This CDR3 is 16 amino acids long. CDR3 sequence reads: CASSSQGLEMVDTQYF. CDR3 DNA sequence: TGTGCCAGCAGCTCGCAAGGACTAGAAATGGTAGATACGCAGTATTTT.

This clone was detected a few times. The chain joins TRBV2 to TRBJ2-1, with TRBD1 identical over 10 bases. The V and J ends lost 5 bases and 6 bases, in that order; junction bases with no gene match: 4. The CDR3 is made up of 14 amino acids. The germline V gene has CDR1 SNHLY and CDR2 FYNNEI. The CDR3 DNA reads TGTGCCAGCAGTCGTTGGACAGGGGGCAATGAGCAGTTCTTC. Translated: CASSRWTGGNEQFF.

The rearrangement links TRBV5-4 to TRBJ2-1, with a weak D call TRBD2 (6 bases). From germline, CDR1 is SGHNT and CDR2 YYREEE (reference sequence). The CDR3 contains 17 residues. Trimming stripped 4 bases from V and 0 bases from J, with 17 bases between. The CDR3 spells CASSHGGMEASYNEQFF. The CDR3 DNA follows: TGTGCCAGCAGCCATGGGGGGATGGAGGCCTCCTACAATGAGCAGTTCTTC.

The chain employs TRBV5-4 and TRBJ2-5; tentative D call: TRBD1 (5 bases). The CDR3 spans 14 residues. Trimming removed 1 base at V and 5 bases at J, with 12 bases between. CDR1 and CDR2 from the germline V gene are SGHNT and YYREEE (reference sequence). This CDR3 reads CASSLRQTGETQYF. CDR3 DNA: TGTGCCAGCAGCTTGAGACAGACGGGTGAGACCCAGTACTTC. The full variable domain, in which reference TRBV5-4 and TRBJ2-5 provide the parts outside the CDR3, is ETGVTQSPTHLIKTRGQQVTLRCSSQSGHNTVSWYQQALGQGPQFIFQYYREEENGRGNFPPRFSGLQFPNYSSELNVNALELDDSALYLCASSLRQTGETQYFGPGTRLLVL.

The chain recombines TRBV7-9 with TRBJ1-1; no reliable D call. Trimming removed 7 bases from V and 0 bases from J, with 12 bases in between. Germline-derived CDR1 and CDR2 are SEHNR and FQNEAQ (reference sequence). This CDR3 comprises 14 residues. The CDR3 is CASNSGMLNTEAFF. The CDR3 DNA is TGTGCCAGCAACTCCGGGATGTTGAACACTGAAGCTTTCTTT.

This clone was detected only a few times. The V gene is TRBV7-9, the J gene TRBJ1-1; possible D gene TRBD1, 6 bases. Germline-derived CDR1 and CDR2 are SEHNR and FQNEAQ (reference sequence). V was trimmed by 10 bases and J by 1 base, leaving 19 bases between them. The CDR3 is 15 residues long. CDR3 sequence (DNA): TGTGCCACCGACCCTACAGGGATAGGGAACACTGAAGCTTTCTTT. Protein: CATDPTGIGNTEAFF.

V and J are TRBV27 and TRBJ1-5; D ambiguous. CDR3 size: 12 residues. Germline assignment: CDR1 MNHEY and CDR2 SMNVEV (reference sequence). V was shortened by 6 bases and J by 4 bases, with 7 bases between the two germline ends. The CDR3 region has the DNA TGTGCCAGCAGATCGGGAAATCAGCCCCAGCATTTT. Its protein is CASRSGNQPQHF.

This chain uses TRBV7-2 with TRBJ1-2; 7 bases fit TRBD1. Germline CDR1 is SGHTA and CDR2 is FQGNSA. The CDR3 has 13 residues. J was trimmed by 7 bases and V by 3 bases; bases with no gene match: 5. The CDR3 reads CASSFEGGSGYTF. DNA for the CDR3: TGTGCCAGCAGCTTCGAAGGGGGCAGTGGCTACACCTTC.

The CDR3 protein is CASSLAPTGLYGYTF. The CDR3 DNA sequence: TGTGCCAGCAGCTTGGCCCCGACAGGGCTCTATGGCTACACCTTC. V and J are TRBV5-6 and TRBJ1-2, with 7 bases identical to TRBD1. Looked up from germline, CDR1 is SGHDT and CDR2 is YYEEEE. This CDR3 contains 15 residues. The trim removed 0 bases at V and 4 bases at J, leaving 6 bases unmatched.

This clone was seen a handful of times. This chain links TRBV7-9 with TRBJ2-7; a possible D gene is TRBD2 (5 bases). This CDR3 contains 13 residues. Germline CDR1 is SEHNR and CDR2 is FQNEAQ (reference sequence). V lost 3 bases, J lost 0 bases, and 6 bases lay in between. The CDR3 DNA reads TGTGCCAGCAGCTTCGGGGTCTCCTACGAGCAGTACTTC. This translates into CASSFGVSYEQYF.

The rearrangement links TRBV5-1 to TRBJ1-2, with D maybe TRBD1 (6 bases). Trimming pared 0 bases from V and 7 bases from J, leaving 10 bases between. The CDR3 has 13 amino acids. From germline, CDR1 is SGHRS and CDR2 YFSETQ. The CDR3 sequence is CASSLEQGAGYTF. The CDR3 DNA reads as TGCGCCAGCAGCTTGGAACAGGGTGCTGGCTACACCTTC.

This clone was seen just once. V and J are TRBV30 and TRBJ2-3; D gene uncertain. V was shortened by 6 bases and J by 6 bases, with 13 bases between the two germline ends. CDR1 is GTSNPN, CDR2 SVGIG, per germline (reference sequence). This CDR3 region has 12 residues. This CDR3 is CACRTWADTQYF. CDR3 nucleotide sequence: TGTGCCTGCCGCACATGGGCGGATACGCAGTATTTT.

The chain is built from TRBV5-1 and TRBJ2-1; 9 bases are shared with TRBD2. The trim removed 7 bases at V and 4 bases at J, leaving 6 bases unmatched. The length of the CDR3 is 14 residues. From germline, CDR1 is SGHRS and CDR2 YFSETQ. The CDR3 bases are TGCGCCAGCGAAGCGGGAGGCAGTTACAATGAGCAGTTCTTC. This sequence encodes CASEAGGSYNEQFF. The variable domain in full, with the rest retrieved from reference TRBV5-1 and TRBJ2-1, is KAGVTQTPRYLIKTRGQQVTLSCSPISGHRSVSWYQQTPGQGLQFLFEYFSETQRNKGNFPGRFSGRQFSNSRSEMNVSTLELGDSALYLCASEAGGSYNEQFFGPGTRLTVL.

The CDR3 DNA sequence: TGCAGCGTTTCAGGGAATACCCTCCAAGAGACCCAGTACTTC. Translated, it gives CSVSGNTLQETQYF. This chain links TRBV29-1 with TRBJ2-5; D might be TRBD1 (5 bases). CDR1 is SQVTM, CDR2 ANQGSEA, per germline. The germline V and J ends were trimmed by 5 bases and 1 base, with 14 bases remaining between them. The CDR3 spans 14 residues.